This entry describes one TCR beta chain. Its antigen remains undetermined. No qualities accompany the bases; no much larger clone lies one base away. The germline V gene gives CDR1 as SGHAT and CDR2 as FQNNGV. V is pruned by 4 bases and J by 5 bases, leaving 6 bases of the junction without a gene match. The cysteine opens and the phenylalanine closes a CDR3 of 14 amino acids. Left in the record is the CDR3 DNA by itself, 42 bases read in frame from the first base. The immunoSEQ Assay, a bias-controlled multiplex PCR, was used to amplify TCRbeta CDR3 regions from genomic DNA. Turning to the authors' computational methods: Within the assay, amplification of reference gene primers was used to estimate how many nucleated cells each sample contained. To quantify the absolute abundance of each unique TCRbeta CDR3 rearrangement, sequence reads were collapsed and filtered. For each sample, productive Simpson clonality was calculated as the square root of Simpson's diversity index across productive rearrangements. TCRdb limited this immuneACCESS table to in-frame rearrangements with V and J called. A share of clones is missing; checked studies link under half to unresolved V genes, and the rest is unexplained. The DNA was the basis for D and trimming; V, J and clone size are from that table. In all, the sample holds around 430,000 clones, and roughly 88% of those were seen once. The ten top clones hold around an eighth of the sample.

The data were taken from a study of blood T cell repertoires in COVID-19 (dated by TCRdb to about 2020). Regarding the research as a whole: The collaborator samples originated in the United States, Italy and Spain and spanned the acute and convalescent phases of COVID-19. Sample metadata almost always included a de-identified subject ID, COVID-19 status, age in years and sex. Samples came from the ongoing ImmuneRACE study (first 160 participants) plus 1,254 subjects from 6 global collaborators. Where available, HLA class I and class II types were obtained from metadata supplied by the sample provider rather than from assay-based typing. Subjects who had been exposed to COVID-19, were actively infected with it, or had recovered from it provided the deeply sampled blood TCRbeta repertoires that made up the dataset. The material from the prospective study consisted of cDNA or gDNA derived from T cells, B-cell-depleted T cells, or PBMCs. A freely available public database, intended as a resource for researchers studying the immune response to SARS-CoV-2, is where the repertoires were released.

What the research found in general, with its limitations: The quantity of clinical and demographic metadata differed by source and by participant and was supplied without curation.

One collaborating source in Seattle enrolled patients during active infection and followed them longitudinally through the course of disease. The collaborating institutions used their own protocols to collect whole blood in K2EDTA tubes. Collaborator samples were shipped for TCRbeta analysis as frozen whole blood, isolated PBMCs, or DNA extracted from either sample type. The rearranged segments are TRBV11-2 and TRBJ2-7; TRBD2 agrees with 9 junctional bases. Sequencing used peripheral blood. The sequence came from a woman in her 50s with COVID-19, enrolled during active disease. The CDR3 amino acid sequence is: CASSSRGGSNEQYF. The nucleotide sequence is TGTGCCAGCAGCTCGCGGGGGGGTAGCAACGAGCAGTACTTC.